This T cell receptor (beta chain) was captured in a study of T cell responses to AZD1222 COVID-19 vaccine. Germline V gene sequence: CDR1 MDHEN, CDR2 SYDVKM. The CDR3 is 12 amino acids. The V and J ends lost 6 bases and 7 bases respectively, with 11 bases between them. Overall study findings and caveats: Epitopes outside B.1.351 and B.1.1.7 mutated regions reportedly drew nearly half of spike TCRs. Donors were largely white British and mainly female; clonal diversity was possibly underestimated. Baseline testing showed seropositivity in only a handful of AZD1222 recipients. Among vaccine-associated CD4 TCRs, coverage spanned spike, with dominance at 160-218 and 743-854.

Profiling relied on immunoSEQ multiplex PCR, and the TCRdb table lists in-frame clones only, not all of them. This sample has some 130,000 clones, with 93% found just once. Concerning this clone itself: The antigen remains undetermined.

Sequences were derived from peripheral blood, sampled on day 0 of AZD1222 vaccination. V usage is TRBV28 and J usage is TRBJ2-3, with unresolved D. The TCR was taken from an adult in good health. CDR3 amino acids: CASSNIVNTQYF. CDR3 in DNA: TGTGCCAGCAGCAATATAGTTAATACGCAGTATTTT.